The clone carrying this T cell receptor (beta chain) came up many times. The data derive from a study of blood T cell repertoires in COVID-19. For the study at large: The United States, Italy and Spain supplied acute and convalescent COVID-19 samples. Nucleic acid was either cDNA or gDNA, and it came from T cells, B-cell-depleted T cells, or PBMCs.

Per the original methods: The assay estimated nucleated cells by amplifying reference gene primers. The repertoire was sequenced with immunoSEQ multiplex PCR; TCRdb's copy has only in-frame clones and lacks some. From that table come the V and J calls and clone size; the DNA was used to work out D and trimming. Of roughly 120,000 clones listed, over 65% are singletons. Sequencing was done on a sample of peripheral blood. This receptor was obtained from a human donor with acute or convalescent COVID-19. The donor label of this sample is uncertain.

CDR3 in amino acids: CASSIIGGLGGELFF. CDR3 DNA: TGTGCCAGTAGTATAATCGGGGGGCTCGGCGGGGAGCTGTTTTTT. The chain recombines TRBV19 with TRBJ2-2; possibly TRBD2 for D (7 bases). Between the trimmed V and J ends, which lost 2 bases and 7 bases, there was a span of 14 bases. Germline CDR1 is LNHDA and CDR2 is SQIVND (reference sequence). The CDR3 loop spans 15 amino acids.